The 25 T cell receptor beta chains below all came from one sample that was sequenced in a study of regulatory dendritic cells for organ transplantation (dated by TCRdb to 2015 to 2018). The library was prepared using the immunoSEQ multiplex PCR assay. Not all clones reach the TCRdb copy of this immuneACCESS table, which keeps in-frame sequences only. Checked studies attribute under half of the gap to unresolved V genes and leave the rest unexplained. Recorded for this sample are fewer than 50,000 clones; 75% to 95% of them occurred a single time. The top ten clones comprise over 0.09% of the sample. Sequencing input: naive CD8+ T cells from blood. Explained via the paper, the cell subset or site label denotes: CD45RA+ naive T cells. Source of these receptors: a human donor in good health.

The chain has TRBV27 and TRBJ2-7; 7 positions match TRBD1. The CDR3 consists of 13 residues. Germline CDR1 reads MNHEY; CDR2 reads SMNVEV (reference sequence). Germline trimming cut 5 bases from V and 4 bases from J; bases unmatched to any gene: 5. The CDR3 DNA reads as TGTGCCAGCAGTCCCCGGGACAGATACGAGCAGTACTTC. Residues: CASSPRDRYEQYF.

The V call is TRBV6-6, the J call TRBJ2-6; D is possibly TRBD2 (5 bases). The V and J ends lost 10 bases and 0 bases respectively, with 10 bases between them. The germline V gene has CDR1 MNHNY and CDR2 SVGAGI (reference sequence). CDR3 size: 14 residues. CDR3 in amino acids: CATVGISGANVLTF. The CDR3 DNA follows: TGTGCCACCGTCGGGATCTCTGGGGCCAACGTCCTGACTTTC.

The table lists this clone with a count of one. This chain connects TRBV15 to TRBJ2-3, with D possibly being TRBD1 (7 bases). V lost 3 bases to trimming and J lost 0 bases, with 13 bases between them. Germline V gene data show CDR1 as LNHNV and CDR2 as YYDKDF (reference sequence). The CDR3 has 16 residues. The CDR3 here is CATSSRRGLSTDTQYF. CDR3 bases: TGTGCCACCAGCAGCAGGAGGGGGCTTAGCACAGATACGCAGTATTTT.

V gene TRBV5-4 combines with J gene TRBJ1-2; D possibly corresponds to TRBD1 (5 bases). The V gene lost 2 bases and the J gene lost 3 bases, with 17 bases spanning the gap. The CDR3 is 16 residues long. Germline lookup yields CDR1 SGHNT and CDR2 YYREEE (reference sequence). CDR3: CASSLLDQRGYYGYTF. The CDR3 DNA follows: TGTGCCAGCAGCTTATTGGATCAGCGGGGGTACTATGGCTACACCTTC.

This chain joins TRBV2 and TRBJ2-7; no firm D call. The germline V gene encodes CDR1 SNHLY and CDR2 FYNNEI. Trimming removed 5 bases at V and 5 bases at J, with 10 bases between. This CDR3 region has 12 residues. CDR3 coding DNA: TGTGCCAGCAGTACCCGGGCGGACGAGCAGTACTTC. Translated, it gives CASSTRADEQYF.

The chain couples TRBV6-5 to TRBJ1-1, with TRBD1 identical over 11 bases. The ends lost 5 bases at V and 2 bases at J; junction bases unmatched: 4. CDR3 length equals 15 residues. In germline, CDR1 is MNHEY, CDR2 SVGAGI. The CDR3 DNA is TGTGCCAGCAGTCGGACAGGGGGCTTAAACACTGAAGCTTTCTTT. Amino acids: CASSRTGGLNTEAFF.

V usage is TRBV7-6 and J usage is TRBJ2-1; D is tentatively TRBD1 or TRBD2 (5 bases each). Trimming took 5 bases from V and 10 from J, leaving 12 bases between them. The CDR3 has 12 residues. Germline lookup yields CDR1 SGHVS and CDR2 FNYEAQ. The CDR3 reads CASSPQDWEQFF. CDR3 in DNA: TGTGCCAGCAGCCCACAGGACTGGGAGCAGTTCTTC.

Note on this clone: Compared with germline, one end of the junction differs, possibly owing to a read error. Other nucleotide sequences in the sample specify the same CDR3. The chain links TRBV10-3 to TRBJ1-4; TRBD1 matches at 7 bases. The CDR3 loop spans 15 amino acids. Germline V gene data show CDR1 as ENHRY and CDR2 as SYGVKD. The CDR3 coding sequence is TGCGCCGCCCCCCTGGGACAGAGCGATTGTGAAAAACTGTTTTTT. This encodes CAAPLGQSDCEKLFF.

CDR3 sequence reads: CASSPGRVVDTGELFF. CDR3 sequence (DNA): TGTGCCAGCAGCCCCGGGAGGGTCGTTGACACCGGGGAGCTGTTTTTT. This chain links TRBV14 with TRBJ2-2; the match to TRBD2 covers 8 bases. The V and J ends lost 4 bases and 3 bases, in that order; junction bases with no gene match: 7. Germline values: CDR1 SGHDN, CDR2 FVKESK. The CDR3 covers 16 residues.

The chain couples TRBV6-4 to TRBJ2-7; TRBD1 matches at 8 bases. The V segment lost 3 bases and the J segment 5 bases; nucleotides outside the gene matches: 12. Germline CDR1 is MRHNA and CDR2 is SNTAGT. This CDR3 has 16 amino acids. CDR3 coding DNA: TGTGCCAGCAGTGATATTTCGGGACAGGATCCCCACGAGCAGTACTTC. It specifies CASSDISGQDPHEQYF.

The V and J genes are TRBV7-9 and TRBJ2-6, with D unresolved. Germline V gene lookup returns CDR1 SEHNR and CDR2 FQNEAQ (reference sequence). This CDR3 is built from 14 residues. V lost 6 bases, J lost 0 bases, and 6 bases lay in between. The CDR3 loop reads CASRGTSGANVLTF. As DNA, the CDR3 is TGTGCCAGCAGGGGAACCTCTGGGGCCAACGTCCTGACTTTC.

The chain employs TRBV7-9 and TRBJ2-1; 9 positions agree with TRBD1. This CDR3 is 14 amino acids long. Germline V gene data show CDR1 as SEHNR and CDR2 as FQNEAQ (reference sequence). The J segment lost 6 bases and the V segment lost 5 bases, leaving 5 bases of the junction unmatched. In DNA form, the CDR3 reads TGTGCCAGCAGCCAGGGACAGGGACCCAATGAGCAGTTCTTC. Its protein is CASSQGQGPNEQFF.

The chain has TRBV5-5 and TRBJ2-3; D assignment may be TRBD1 or TRBD2 (5 bases each). Germline V CDR1 and CDR2: SGHKS, YYEKEE (reference sequence). The CDR3 runs to 16 residues. V was pared by 7 bases and J by 4 bases, with 22 bases between. CDR3 DNA sequence: TGTGCCAGCGGACGCCGGGACCCCACTGGCCCAGATACGCAGTATTTT. Amino acid sequence: CASGRRDPTGPDTQYF.

The chain links TRBV4-1 to TRBJ2-5; D not resolved. V lost 2 bases to trimming and J lost 1 base, with 11 bases between them. This CDR3 is 15 amino acids long. From germline, CDR1 is MGHRA and CDR2 YSYEKL. CDR3 DNA: TGCGCCAGCAGCCAAATACGCCAGCGCCAAGAGACCCAGTACTTC. It is translated as CASSQIRQRQETQYF.

The table lists this clone with a count of one. The genes are TRBV27 and TRBJ2-5; 9 positions agree with TRBD2. The CDR3 has 15 residues. The V and J ends lost 6 bases and 4 bases, in that order; junction bases with no gene match: 9. Germline values: CDR1 MNHEY, CDR2 SMNVEV (reference sequence). CDR3 amino acids: CASSPRSGGTETQYF. CDR3 coding DNA: TGTGCCAGCAGCCCTCGTAGCGGGGGCACAGAGACCCAGTACTTC.

The chain couples TRBV19 to TRBJ1-1, with D maybe TRBD1 (6 bases). Trimming cost V 5 bases and J 4 bases, with 17 bases left between them. From germline, CDR1 is LNHDA and CDR2 SQIVND (reference sequence). The CDR3 extends over 15 amino acids. CDR3 in amino acids: CASSLRGGTGTEAFF. CDR3 in DNA: TGTGCCAGTAGTCTAAGAGGGGGGACGGGCACTGAAGCTTTCTTT.

This chain uses TRBV11-1 with TRBJ2-1; 9 bases are a match to TRBD2. The V segment lost 2 bases and the J segment 4 bases; nucleotides outside the gene matches: 6. The CDR3 contains 16 residues. Germline CDR1 reads SGHAT; CDR2 reads FQDESV (reference sequence). The CDR3 region is CASSLTRTSVYNEQFF. The CDR3, as DNA: TGTGCCAGCAGCTTAACCCGGACTAGCGTTTACAATGAGCAGTTCTTC.

This clone has more than one count but fewer than ten. The rearrangement uses TRBV9 and TRBJ1-1, with unresolved D. CDR1 and CDR2 from the germline V gene are SGDLS and YYNGEE. Trimming left V 5 bases short and J 7 bases short, with 6 bases between. The CDR3 runs 10 residues. The CDR3 DNA reads TGTGCCAGCAGTGGTGATGAAGCTTTCTTT. This encodes CASSGDEAFF.

The V gene is TRBV9, the J gene TRBJ2-2; 9 bases fit TRBD2. The ends lost 3 bases at V and 7 bases at J; junction bases unmatched: 4. This CDR3 contains 14 residues. From germline, CDR1 is SGDLS and CDR2 YYNGEE. CDR3 nucleotides: TGTGCCAGCAGCGCTAGCGGGGATATCGGGGAGCTGTTTTTT. Amino acid sequence: CASSASGDIGELFF.

The count of this clone is one. The rearrangement links TRBV27 to TRBJ2-2, with no clear D. Germline CDR1 reads MNHEY; CDR2 reads SMNVEV (reference sequence). This CDR3 is 12 amino acids long. Trimming pared 2 bases from V and 6 bases from J, leaving 4 bases between. In DNA, the CDR3 is TGTGCCAGCAGTTTAATTGCCGGGGAGCTGTTTTTT. This gives the protein CASSLIAGELFF.

The chain employs TRBV2 and TRBJ1-2, with 7 bases that match TRBD1. CDR1 is SNHLY, CDR2 FYNNEI, per germline. After removal of 8 bases from V and 7 bases from J, the junction contained 13 bases not matched to a gene. The CDR3 has 14 residues. The CDR3 DNA follows: TGTGCCAGCGTTGGGACAGCAGTCGTCGGTGGCTACACCTTC. Translated: CASVGTAVVGGYTF. Using reference TRBV2 and TRBJ1-2 for the parts outside the CDR3, the full variable domain is EPEVTQTPSHQVTQMGQEVILRCVPISNHLYFYWYRQILGQKVEFLVSFYNNEISEKSEIFDDQFSVERPDGSNFTLKIRSTKLEDSAMYFCASVGTAVVGGYTFGSGTRLTVV.

This clone has just one count. The rearrangement joins TRBV2 to TRBJ2-1; TRBD2 matches 12 bases. CDR3 size: 18 residues. Germline-derived CDR1 and CDR2 are SNHLY and FYNNEI. The junction had 6 bases not matched to a gene; V was cut back by 1 base and J by 2 bases. The chain's CDR3 is CASSEDPRLAGAYNEQFF. The CDR3 DNA follows: TGTGCCAGCAGTGAAGATCCTAGACTAGCGGGAGCCTACAATGAGCAGTTCTTC.

The CDR3 here is CASSLSRRNYGYTF. Written as DNA, the CDR3 is TGTGCCAGCAGTTTATCCCGACGCAACTATGGCTACACCTTC. The gene calls are TRBV27 and TRBJ1-2; D is uncertain. V was clipped by 0 bases and J by 2 bases, with 7 bases between them. The CDR3 is 14 amino acids. The V gene's germline CDR1 is MNHEY and CDR2 SMNVEV (reference sequence).

The V gene is TRBV28, the J gene TRBJ2-7; 12 nucleotides match TRBD2. V dropped 7 bases and J dropped 7; count of bases not matched to a gene: 8. Germline V gene lookup returns CDR1 MDHEN and CDR2 SYDVKM. CDR3 length equals 14 residues. As DNA, the CDR3 is TGTGCCAGCACTTTTGCTAGCGGGAGGGGGGAGCAGTACTTC. It yields the protein CASTFASGRGEQYF.

The chain employs TRBV5-1 and TRBJ1-1, with unresolved D. The CDR3 contains 16 residues. Trimming removed 4 bases at V and 0 bases at J, with 16 bases between. Germline V gives CDR1 SGHRS, CDR2 YFSETQ. The CDR3 loop reads CASSPQEVWVNTEAFF. The DNA for the CDR3 is TGCGCCAGCAGCCCTCAGGAGGTGTGGGTGAACACTGAAGCTTTCTTT.